These 19 T cell receptor beta chains were all obtained from the same sample, sequenced in a study of T cell changes during pregnancy in multiple sclerosis. Produced via immunoSEQ multiplex PCR; TCRdb's table is partial and in-frame only. The sample consists of 120,000 or so clones, roughly 92% of them appearing once. The sequencing used peripheral blood, collected before pregnancy. The receptor source for this set is a female donor with multiple sclerosis, enrolled in a pregnancy study.

The CDR3 sequence: CASSYSGRRADTQYF. DNA for the CDR3: TGTGCCAGCAGTTACTCGGGCAGGCGGGCAGATACGCAGTATTTT. This chain uses TRBV6-5 with TRBJ2-3; D may be TRBD2 (5 bases). The CDR3 totals 15 residues. Trimming stripped 0 bases from V and 4 bases from J, with 11 bases between. The germline gives CDR1 MNHEY, CDR2 SVGAGI.

The count of this clone is one. The gene calls are TRBV18 and TRBJ1-1; 8 bases fit TRBD1. The CDR3 contains 13 residues. Germline CDR1 reads KGHSH; CDR2 reads LQKENI. V was pared by 6 bases and J by 8 bases, with 8 bases of the junction left unmatched. CDR3 nucleotides: TGTGCCAGCTCTTATCAGGGGGCAGAAGAAGCTTTCTTT. It codes for CASSYQGAEEAFF. The full variable domain, completed using reference TRBV18 and TRBJ1-1, is NAGVMQNPRHLVRRRGQEARLRCSPMKGHSHVYWYRQLPEEGLKFMVYLQKENIIDESGMPKERFSAEFPKEGPSILRIQQVVRGDSAAYFCASSYQGAEEAFFGQGTRLTVV.

The chain employs TRBV4-1 and TRBJ1-2; 8 bases agree with TRBD1. Germline loops: CDR1 MGHRA, CDR2 YSYEKL. This CDR3 is built from 15 residues. V trimming: 4 bases; J trimming: 6 bases; junction bases outside the gene matches: 10. The CDR3 DNA reads as TGCGCCAGCAGCCGGGACAGGTCGGGCCCCCATGGCTACACCTTC. Amino acid sequence: CASSRDRSGPHGYTF.

The V and J genes are TRBV9 and TRBJ2-1, with 7 positions matching TRBD1. Germline loops: CDR1 SGDLS, CDR2 YYNGEE. V trimming: 0 bases; J trimming: 8 bases; junction bases outside the gene matches: 8. The length of the CDR3 is 15 residues. For the CDR3, the DNA is TGTGCCAGCAGCGTAGCTGAGAGGGGGCGTGATGAGCAGTTCTTC. Translation: CASSVAERGRDEQFF.

This chain links TRBV2 with TRBJ1-5, with D maybe TRBD1 (6 bases). The CDR3 has 15 amino acids. Germline assignment: CDR1 SNHLY and CDR2 FYNNEI. The V gene lost 6 bases and the J gene lost 1 base, with 13 bases spanning the gap. The DNA for the CDR3 is TGTGCCAGCAGCGCGGAACAGGGAAGCAATCAGCCCCAGCATTTT. It yields the protein CASSAEQGSNQPQHF.

The J gene is TRBJ2-5, the V gene TRBV5-1; 7 bases line up with TRBD2. The CDR3 spans 16 residues. CDR1 SGHRS and CDR2 YFSETQ come from the germline V gene. Trimming removed 0 bases from V and 5 bases from J; junction bases left unmatched: 10. The CDR3 spells CASSLGGGSSSETQYF. The CDR3 nucleotides read TGCGCCAGCAGCTTGGGGGGGGGATCGTCGTCGGAGACCCAGTACTTC. Drawing the rest from reference TRBV5-1 and TRBJ2-5, the complete variable domain is KAGVTQTPRYLIKTRGQQVTLSCSPISGHRSVSWYQQTPGQGLQFLFEYFSETQRNKGNFPGRFSGRQFSNSRSEMNVSTLELGDSALYLCASSLGGGSSSETQYFGPGTRLLVL.

V is TRBV19 and J is TRBJ2-1, with 10 positions matching TRBD2. The CDR3 is 15 residues long. The V gene's germline CDR1 is LNHDA and CDR2 SQIVND (reference sequence). With V trimmed by 7 bases and J by 4 bases, 7 bases remained unmatched. Written as DNA, the CDR3 is TGTGCCAGTAATACCGGGACTAGCGTATACAATGAGCAGTTCTTC. Protein sequence: CASNTGTSVYNEQFF. The complete variable domain, with remaining parts taken from reference TRBV19 and TRBJ2-1, reads DGGITQSPKYLFRKEGQNVTLSCEQNLNHDAMYWYRQDPGQGLRLIYYSQIVNDFQKGDIAEGYSVSREKKESFPLTVTSAQKNPTAFYLCASNTGTSVYNEQFFGPGTRLTVL.

The chain uses TRBV9 and TRBJ1-1; D might be TRBD1 (5 bases). The CDR3 runs to 15 residues. CDR1 SGDLS and CDR2 YYNGEE come from the germline V gene. V lost 0 bases and J lost 7, with 16 bases in between. CDR3 in DNA: TGTGCCAGCAGCGTAGTCCCCGACAGATCGAGTGAAGCTTTCTTT. Its protein product is CASSVVPDRSSEAFF.

The V call is TRBV6-6, the J call TRBJ2-2; 9 bases match TRBD1. The CDR3 loop spans 16 amino acids. V was pared by 3 bases and J by 2 bases, with 4 bases of the junction left unmatched. The germline gives CDR1 MNHNY, CDR2 SVGAGI (reference sequence). The CDR3 DNA follows: TGTGCCAGCAGTTATCTGGGACAGGGTAACACCGGGGAGCTGTTTTTT. Its protein is CASSYLGQGNTGELFF.

The chain combines TRBV2 with TRBJ1-1, with D unresolved. CDR1 SNHLY and CDR2 FYNNEI come from the germline V gene. This CDR3 has 11 amino acids. V was pared by 7 bases and J by 7 bases, with 10 bases between. CDR3 sequence reads: CASTLRGEAFF. CDR3 in DNA: TGTGCCAGCACCCTGCGGGGTGAAGCTTTCTTT.

J is TRBJ2-2 and V is TRBV5-6; the match to TRBD2 covers 13 bases. The germline V gene encodes CDR1 SGHDT and CDR2 YYEEEE. This CDR3 has 16 amino acids. J was trimmed by 1 base and V by 4 bases; bases with no gene match: 1. CDR3: CASSRTSGGNTGELFF. CDR3 nucleotide sequence: TGTGCCAGCAGCCGGACTAGCGGGGGGAACACCGGGGAGCTGTTTTTT.

The rearrangement joins TRBV5-1 to TRBJ1-4; 8 nucleotides agree with TRBD1. Per the germline V gene, CDR1 is SGHRS and CDR2 is YFSETQ. The CDR3 totals 14 residues. With 5 bases clipped from V and 2 bases from J, the junction kept 2 bases outside the gene matches. In DNA form, the CDR3 reads TGCGCCAGCAGTTGGACAGGGACTAATGAAAAACTGTTTTTT. Protein: CASSWTGTNEKLFF.

This clone appeared once. V usage is TRBV28 and J usage is TRBJ1-5, with 9 positions matching TRBD1. The germline CDR1 and CDR2 sequences are MDHEN and SYDVKM. This CDR3 has 15 residues. V was clipped by 6 bases and J by 1 base; unmatched bases: 4. CDR3 DNA sequence: TGTGCCAGCAGCTCGGGACAGGGAAGCAATCAGCCCCAGCATTTT. Translation gives CASSSGQGSNQPQHF.

This clone has just one count. This chain connects TRBV19 to TRBJ1-5; no reliable D call. V was pared by 5 bases and J by 4 bases, with 9 bases between. Germline V gives CDR1 LNHDA, CDR2 SQIVND (reference sequence). This CDR3 contains 13 residues. The CDR3 loop reads CASSASGNQPQHF. The CDR3 DNA sequence: TGTGCCAGTAGTGCCTCGGGGAATCAGCCCCAGCATTTT.

DNA for the CDR3: TGCGCCAGCAGTTCAGACAGTAGGGCCCAGTACTTC. Translation gives CASSSDSRAQYF. The J gene is TRBJ2-5, the V gene TRBV5-1, with a possible D match to TRBD1 (5 bases). Per the germline V gene, CDR1 is SGHRS and CDR2 is YFSETQ. The CDR3 loop spans 12 amino acids. V dropped 5 bases and J dropped 9 bases, with 14 bases sitting between them.

The V gene is TRBV27, the J gene TRBJ2-3, with D hard to call. The CDR3 is 15 amino acids. V shed 3 bases and J shed 0 bases, with 10 bases lying between them. In germline, CDR1 is MNHEY, CDR2 SMNVEV (reference sequence). DNA of the CDR3: TGTGCCAGCAGTTTCACGCGCCCTAGCACAGATACGCAGTATTTT. This codes for CASSFTRPSTDTQYF.

The chain is built from TRBV30 and TRBJ1-2, with TRBD1 identical over 7 bases. The CDR3 spans 19 residues. The V and J ends lost 0 bases and 1 base, in that order; junction bases with no gene match: 17. Looked up from germline, CDR1 is GTSNPN and CDR2 is SVGIG (reference sequence). CDR3 residues: CAWSVLQDRAIRGNYGYTF. In DNA, the CDR3 is TGTGCCTGGAGTGTACTACAAGACAGGGCGATCAGGGGTAACTATGGCTACACCTTC.

The rearrangement uses TRBV28 and TRBJ1-2, with D perhaps matching TRBD1 (5 bases). This CDR3 comprises 13 residues. CDR1 is MDHEN and CDR2 is SYDVKM in the germline V gene. V was clipped by 6 bases and J by 8 bases, with 16 bases between them. The CDR3 nucleotides read TGTGCCAGCAGCTCAGGGCGAGCCCGGGGCTACACCTTC. Its protein product is CASSSGRARGYTF.

The CDR3 sequence: CASSSMDLAASYEQYF. The CDR3 DNA reads as TGTGCCAGCAGTTCTATGGATCTAGCGGCCTCCTACGAGCAGTACTTC. This chain uses TRBV28 with TRBJ2-7, with 7 positions matching TRBD2. The V and J ends lost 4 bases and 0 bases, in that order; junction bases with no gene match: 9. Germline V CDR1 and CDR2: MDHEN, SYDVKM. The CDR3 has 16 amino acids.